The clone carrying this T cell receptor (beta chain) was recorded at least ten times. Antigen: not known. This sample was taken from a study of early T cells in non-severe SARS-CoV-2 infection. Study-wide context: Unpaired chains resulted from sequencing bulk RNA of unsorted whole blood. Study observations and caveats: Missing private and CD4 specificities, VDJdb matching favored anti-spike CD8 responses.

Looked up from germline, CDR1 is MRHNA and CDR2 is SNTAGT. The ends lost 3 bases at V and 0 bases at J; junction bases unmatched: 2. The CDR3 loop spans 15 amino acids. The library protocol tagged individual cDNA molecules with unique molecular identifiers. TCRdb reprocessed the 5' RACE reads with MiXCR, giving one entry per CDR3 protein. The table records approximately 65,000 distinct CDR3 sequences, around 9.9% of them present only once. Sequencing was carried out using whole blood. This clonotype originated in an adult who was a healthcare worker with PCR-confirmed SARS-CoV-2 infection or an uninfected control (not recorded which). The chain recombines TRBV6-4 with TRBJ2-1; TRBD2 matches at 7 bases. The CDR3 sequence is CASSEIAGSYNEQFF. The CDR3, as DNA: TGTGCCAGCAGTGAAATAGCGGGCTCCTACAATGAGCAGTTCTTC.